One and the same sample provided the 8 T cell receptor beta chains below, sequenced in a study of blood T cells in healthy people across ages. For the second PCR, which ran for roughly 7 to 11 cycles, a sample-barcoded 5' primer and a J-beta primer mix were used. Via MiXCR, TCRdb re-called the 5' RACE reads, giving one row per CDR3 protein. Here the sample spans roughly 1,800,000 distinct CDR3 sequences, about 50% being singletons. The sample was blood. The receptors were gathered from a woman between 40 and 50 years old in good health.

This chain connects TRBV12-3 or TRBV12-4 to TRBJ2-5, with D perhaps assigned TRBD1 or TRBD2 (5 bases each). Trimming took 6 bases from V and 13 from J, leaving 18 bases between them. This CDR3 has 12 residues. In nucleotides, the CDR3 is TGTGCCAGCAGGTCTGGGACCGTAAGTTCGTACTTC. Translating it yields CASRSGTVSSYF.

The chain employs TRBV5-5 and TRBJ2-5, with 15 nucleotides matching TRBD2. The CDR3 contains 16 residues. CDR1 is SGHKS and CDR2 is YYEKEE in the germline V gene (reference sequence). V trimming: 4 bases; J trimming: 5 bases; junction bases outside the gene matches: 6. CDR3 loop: CASSGGTSGRSETQYF. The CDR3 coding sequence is TGTGCCAGCAGCGGTGGGACTAGCGGGAGGAGTGAGACCCAGTACTTC.

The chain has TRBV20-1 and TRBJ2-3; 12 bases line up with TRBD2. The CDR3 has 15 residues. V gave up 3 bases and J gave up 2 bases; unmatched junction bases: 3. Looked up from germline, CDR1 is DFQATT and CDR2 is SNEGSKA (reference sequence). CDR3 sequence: CSASLAGGTTDTQYF. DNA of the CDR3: TGCAGTGCTAGCCTAGCGGGGGGGACCACAGATACGCAGTATTTT.

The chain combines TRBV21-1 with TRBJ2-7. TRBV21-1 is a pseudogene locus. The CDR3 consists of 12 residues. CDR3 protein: CASSKGGRAQYF. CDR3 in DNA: TGTGCCAGCAGCAAAGGGGGTCGTGCCCAGTACTTC.

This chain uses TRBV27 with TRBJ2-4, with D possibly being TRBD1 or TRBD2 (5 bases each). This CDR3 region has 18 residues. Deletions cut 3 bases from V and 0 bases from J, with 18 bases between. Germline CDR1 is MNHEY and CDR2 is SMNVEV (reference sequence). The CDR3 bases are TGTGCCAGCAGTTTGGACCGGGACCGGGCCCTAGCCAAAAACATTCAGTACTTC. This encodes CASSLDRDRALAKNIQYF.

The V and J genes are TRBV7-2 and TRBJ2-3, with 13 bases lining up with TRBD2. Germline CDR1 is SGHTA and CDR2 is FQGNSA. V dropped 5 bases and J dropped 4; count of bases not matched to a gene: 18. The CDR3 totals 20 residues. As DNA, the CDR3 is TGTGCCAGCAGCCTCAGACTAGCGGGGGGCCCTATGGGGGGGCCAGATACGCAGTATTTT. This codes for CASSLRLAGGPMGGPDTQYF.

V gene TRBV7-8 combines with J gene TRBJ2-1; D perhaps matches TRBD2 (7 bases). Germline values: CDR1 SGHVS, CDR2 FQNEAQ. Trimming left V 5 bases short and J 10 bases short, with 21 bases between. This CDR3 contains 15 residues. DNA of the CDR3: TGTGCCAGCAGCCTCTACCGGGGGGCTAGCTACGAGCAGTTCTTC. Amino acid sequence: CASSLYRGASYEQFF. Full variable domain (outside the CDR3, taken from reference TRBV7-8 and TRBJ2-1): GAGVSQSPRYKVAKRGQDVALRCDPISGHVSLFWYQQALGQGPEFLTYFQNEAQLDKSGLPSDRFFAERPEGSVSTLKIQRTQQEDSAVYLCASSLYRGASYEQFFGPGTRLTVL.

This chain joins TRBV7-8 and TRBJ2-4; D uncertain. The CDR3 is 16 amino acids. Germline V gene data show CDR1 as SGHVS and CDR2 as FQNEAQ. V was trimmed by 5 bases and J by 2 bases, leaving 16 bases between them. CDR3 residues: CASSPGPPLSKNIQYF. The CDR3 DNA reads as TGTGCCAGCAGCCCCGGCCCACCGCTTTCCAAAAACATTCAGTACTTC. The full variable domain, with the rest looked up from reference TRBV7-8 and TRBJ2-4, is GAGVSQSPRYKVAKRGQDVALRCDPISGHVSLFWYQQALGQGPEFLTYFQNEAQLDKSGLPSDRFFAERPEGSVSTLKIQRTQQEDSAVYLCASSPGPPLSKNIQYFGAGTRLSVL.